Presented here are 27 T cell receptor beta chains from one specimen sequenced in a study of human T cells and chemical hapten exposure. TCRdb itself ran the RACE reads through MiXCR, one entry per CDR3 protein. The sample lists about 34,000 distinct CDR3 sequences; 10% were seen once. Time point reported: pre-sensitization, week 0. Treatment denoted: therapeutic diphenylcyclopropenone sensitization with weekly scalp DPC. Researchers extracted total RNA from unfractionated whole blood. Sequencing used whole blood, obtained in connection with sensitization to the hapten diphenylcyclopropenone (DPC). The origin of the receptors is a man between 50 and 59 years old with alopecia areata. Some clones in this sample may be carry-over from other donors' samples.

This clonotype showed up many times. V and J are TRBV9 and TRBJ1-1, with D possibly TRBD1 on 5 matching bases. The germline V and J ends were trimmed by 3 bases and 13 bases, with 16 bases remaining between them. The CDR3 sequence is 12 residues long. Germline values: CDR1 SGDLS, CDR2 YYNGEE. DNA for the CDR3: TGTGCCAGCAGCGCCCATGACAGTGCGGTTTTCTTT. Encoded protein: CASSAHDSAVFF.

This clonotype was seen ten or more times. The chain is built from TRBV20-1 and TRBJ1-1, with unresolved D. V shed 3 bases and J shed 6 bases, with 14 bases lying between them. The CDR3 contains 13 residues. Germline lookup yields CDR1 DFQATT and CDR2 SNEGSKA (reference sequence). The CDR3: CSASTEIGAEAFF. CDR3 in DNA: TGCAGTGCTAGCACGGAGATTGGAGCTGAAGCTTTCTTT.

This clonotype has at least ten counts. The CDR3 coding sequence is TGTGCCAGCAGTTGGCGGAAGTACGAGCAGTACTTC. The encoded protein is CASSWRKYEQYF. V and J are TRBV28 and TRBJ2-7, with D uncertain. V was trimmed by 4 bases and J by 4 bases, leaving 8 bases between them. The germline V gene encodes CDR1 MDHEN and CDR2 SYDVKM. This CDR3 spans 12 amino acids.

This clonotype was observed many times. The V gene is TRBV29-1, the J gene TRBJ2-5, with 7 positions matching TRBD1. V was clipped by 3 bases and J by 4 bases; unmatched bases: 11. This CDR3 is 15 amino acids long. CDR1 is SQVTM and CDR2 is ANQGSEA in the germline V gene. The CDR3, as DNA: TGCAGCGTTGATGCTAGTAAGGGGGCTCGAGAGACCCAGTACTTC. Encoded protein: CSVDASKGARETQYF. Looking up the rest from reference TRBV29-1 and TRBJ2-5 gives the full variable domain: SAVISQKPSRDICQRGTSLTIQCQVDSQVTMMFWYRQQPGQSLTLIATANQGSEATYESGFVIDKFPISRPNLTFSTLTVSNMSPEDSSIYLCSVDASKGARETQYFGPGTRLLVL.

This clonotype showed up just a few times. J is TRBJ1-1 and V is TRBV27, with TRBD1 as a possible D gene (6 bases). The CDR3 totals 14 residues. V was pared by 7 bases and J by 1 base, with 13 bases between. The germline V gene has CDR1 MNHEY and CDR2 SMNVEV (reference sequence). The CDR3 region has the DNA TGTGCCAGCACTAGGGGGAAGGCGAACACTGAAGCTTTCTTT. Translating it yields CASTRGKANTEAFF.

The V and J genes are TRBV15 and TRBJ2-2, with D perhaps matching TRBD1 (5 bases). The germline V gene encodes CDR1 LNHNV and CDR2 YYDKDF (reference sequence). The CDR3 runs to 14 residues. V was clipped by 1 base and J by 5 bases, with 8 bases between them. CDR3 residues: CATSRATETGELFF. CDR3 DNA sequence: TGTGCCACCAGCAGAGCGACAGAGACCGGGGAGCTGTTTTTT.

This clonotype was seen many times. The chain employs TRBV5-1 and TRBJ2-3; 8 positions agree with TRBD2. This CDR3 contains 17 residues. Trimming removed 1 base from V and 5 bases from J; junction bases left unmatched: 12. Germline assignment: CDR1 SGHRS and CDR2 YFSETQ. The CDR3 protein is CASSLSPGGPIGDTQYF. CDR3 nucleotide sequence: TGCGCCAGCAGCTTGAGTCCGGGAGGGCCCATCGGAGATACGCAGTATTTT.

The J gene is TRBJ2-3, the V gene TRBV5-4; 12 bases align to TRBD2. Trimming cost V 4 bases and J 4 bases; bases outside gene matches: 4. Looked up from germline, CDR1 is SGHNT and CDR2 is YYREEE (reference sequence). This CDR3 comprises 15 residues. The DNA of the CDR3 is TGTGCCAGCAGCCGACTAGCGGGAGTAGCAGATACGCAGTATTTT. It is translated as CASSRLAGVADTQYF.

The table lists this clonotype with a few counts. The chain carries TRBV28 and TRBJ2-5; 7 bases fit TRBD1. CDR1 and CDR2 from the germline V gene are MDHEN and SYDVKM. The ends lost 6 bases at V and 0 bases at J; junction bases unmatched: 10. This CDR3 has 16 residues. DNA of the CDR3: TGTGCCAGCAGCCCCCTTGGGACAGAGTACCAAGAGACCCAGTACTTC. This gives the protein CASSPLGTEYQETQYF.

This clonotype came up many times. The chain employs TRBV28 and TRBJ1-5; D gene ambiguous. The germline V gene encodes CDR1 MDHEN and CDR2 SYDVKM. The CDR3 covers 15 residues. V was shortened by 3 bases and J by 3 bases, with 12 bases between the two germline ends. The CDR3 spells CASSLRRPTNQPQHF. The CDR3 DNA follows: TGTGCCAGCAGTTTGAGGAGACCGACCAATCAGCCCCAGCATTTT.

This clonotype came up many times. V and J are TRBV12-3 or TRBV12-4 and TRBJ2-7; 9 bases line up with TRBD1. V trimming: 5 bases; J trimming: 6 bases; junction bases outside the gene matches: 5. The length of the CDR3 is 13 residues. For the CDR3, the DNA is TGTGCCAGCAGTGCCGGGACAGGGCTCGAGCAGTACTTC. As protein: CASSAGTGLEQYF.

This clonotype was counted at least ten times. J is TRBJ2-5 and V is TRBV7-9; 11 bases are a match to TRBD1. CDR1 and CDR2 (germline): SEHNR, FQNEAQ (reference sequence). CDR3 length equals 14 residues. V trimming: 5 bases; J trimming: 4 bases; junction bases outside the gene matches: 3. In DNA form, the CDR3 reads TGTGCCAGCAGCCCCGGGACAGGGGGAGAGACCCAGTACTTC. This sequence encodes CASSPGTGGETQYF.

The gene calls are TRBV5-1 and TRBJ2-1; tentatively, D is TRBD1 (6 bases). The CDR3 runs 17 residues. The germline V gene has CDR1 SGHRS and CDR2 YFSETQ. Trimming stripped 0 bases from V and 6 bases from J, with 19 bases between. CDR3 amino acids: CASSLGTGSLGRNEQFF. The DNA of the CDR3 is TGCGCCAGCAGCTTGGGAACAGGGAGTTTGGGTCGCAATGAGCAGTTCTTC.

This clonotype was seen a handful of times. The chain is built from TRBV2 and TRBJ1-5; tentatively, D is TRBD1 (6 bases). Germline assignment: CDR1 SNHLY and CDR2 FYNNEI. V gave up 6 bases and J gave up 9 bases, with 12 bases separating them. The length of the CDR3 is 12 residues. The CDR3 protein is CASRDSLGPQHF. The CDR3 DNA is TGTGCCAGCAGGGACAGCTTGGGGCCCCAGCATTTT. The variable domain in full, completed from reference TRBV2 and TRBJ1-5, reads EPEVTQTPSHQVTQMGQEVILRCVPISNHLYFYWYRQILGQKVEFLVSFYNNEISEKSEIFDDQFSVERPDGSNFTLKIRSTKLEDSAMYFCASRDSLGPQHFGDGTRLSIL.

At least ten counts were recorded for this clonotype. The rearrangement uses TRBV12-3 or TRBV12-4 and TRBJ2-1, with 9 bases lining up with TRBD1. The CDR3 length is 14 residues. The ends lost 4 bases at V and 7 bases at J; junction bases unmatched: 5. This CDR3 reads CASSSAQGANEQFF. The CDR3 DNA is TGTGCCAGCAGTTCGGCACAGGGGGCAAATGAGCAGTTCTTC.

This clonotype was found many times. The rearrangement uses TRBV19 and TRBJ2-7; tentatively, D is TRBD1 or TRBD2 (6 bases each). There are 15 residues in the CDR3. V lost 6 bases, J lost 1 base, and 16 bases lay in between. The germline V gene has CDR1 LNHDA and CDR2 SQIVND (reference sequence). CDR3 amino acids: CASSEGGGLSYEQYF. The DNA of the CDR3 is TGTGCCAGTAGCGAGGGGGGCGGTCTTTCCTACGAGCAGTACTTC.

This clonotype was counted ten times or more. The chain uses TRBV11-2 and TRBJ2-5, with no clear D. CDR1 and CDR2 (germline): SGHAT, FQNNGV. The CDR3 consists of 14 residues. The V gene lost 2 bases and the J gene lost 5 bases, with 12 bases spanning the gap. The CDR3 DNA follows: TGTGCCAGCAGCTTATACGAGGCCCGGGAGACCCAGTACTTC. Translation gives CASSLYEARETQYF.

The chain couples TRBV15 to TRBJ2-2; 7 positions match TRBD2. Germline values: CDR1 LNHNV, CDR2 YYDKDF (reference sequence). V gave up 5 bases and J gave up 7 bases; unmatched junction bases: 4. This CDR3 spans 13 amino acids. The CDR3 here is CATSGRVHGELFF. The CDR3 nucleotides read TGTGCCACCAGCGGGAGGGTCCACGGGGAGCTGTTTTTT.

This clonotype was counted ten times or more. The chain links TRBV27 to TRBJ1-2; 7 bases fit TRBD1. The CDR3 extends over 12 amino acids. The V and J ends lost 6 bases and 2 bases, in that order; junction bases with no gene match: 0. Germline CDR1 and CDR2: MNHEY and SMNVEV (reference sequence). The CDR3 region has the DNA TGTGCCAGCAGACAGGGGAACTATGGCTACACCTTC. This gives the protein CASRQGNYGYTF.

This clonotype was seen a few times. This chain uses TRBV20-1 with TRBJ2-6, with unresolved D. The CDR3 is 12 residues long. Germline CDR1 DFQATT, CDR2 SNEGSKA (reference sequence). The V and J ends lost 1 base and 4 bases respectively, with 2 bases between them. CDR3 nucleotides: TGCAGTGCTAGAGCGGGGGCCAACGTCCTGACTTTC. Its protein is CSARAGANVLTF.

This clonotype was recorded at least ten times. The chain employs TRBV6-2 or TRBV6-3 and TRBJ2-7; 7 nucleotides align to TRBD1. This CDR3 comprises 15 residues. The germline CDR1 and CDR2 sequences are MNHEY and SVGEGT. V dropped 5 bases and J dropped 0; count of bases not matched to a gene: 7. This CDR3 is CASSKQGYPSYEQYF. In nucleotides, the CDR3 is TGTGCCAGCAGTAAACAGGGGTACCCCTCCTACGAGCAGTACTTC.

This clonotype appeared many times. The rearrangement uses TRBV30 and TRBJ1-1; 8 bases fit TRBD1. J was trimmed by 6 bases and V by 5 bases; bases with no gene match: 8. The CDR3 is 13 residues long. Germline V lookup: CDR1 GTSNPN, CDR2 SVGIG (reference sequence). Here the CDR3 DNA reads TGTGCCTGGCGACGCCCGACAGGGGCTGAAGCTTTCTTT. Translating it yields CAWRRPTGAEAFF.

In its sample, this clonotype was seen many times. The genes are TRBV6-5 and TRBJ2-3, with D possibly being TRBD1 or TRBD2 (6 bases each). CDR1 and CDR2 from the germline V gene are MNHEY and SVGAGI. This CDR3 is built from 14 residues. V lost 3 bases and J lost 6, with 13 bases in between. CDR3 coding DNA: TGTGCCAGCAGTTATGGGGGGCAAGCGGATACGCAGTATTTT. This sequence encodes CASSYGGQADTQYF.

This clonotype was seen repeatedly, ten times or more. This chain links TRBV28 with TRBJ2-4, with 13 bases fitting TRBD2. V shed 5 bases and J 9 bases; nucleotides not matched to a gene: 4. CDR1 MDHEN and CDR2 SYDVKM come from the germline V gene. This CDR3 is 14 amino acids long. CDR3 sequence (DNA): TGTGCCAGCAGTGAGACTAGCGGGAGGAGCATTCAGTACTTC. It yields the protein CASSETSGRSIQYF.

DNA of the CDR3: TGTGCCAGCAGCCCCGACTACCAAGAGACCCAGTACTTC. This sequence encodes CASSPDYQETQYF. The chain joins TRBV11-3 to TRBJ2-5, with no clear D. The CDR3 contains 13 residues. With 5 bases removed from V and 0 bases from J, the gap between germline ends came to 7 bases. Germline values: CDR1 SGHNT, CDR2 YENEEA.

This clonotype was found a few times. The chain uses TRBV9 and TRBJ2-2; no clear D. The V end lost 0 bases, the J end lost 4 bases, and 10 bases lay between the germline ends. Germline CDR1 reads SGDLS; CDR2 reads YYNGEE. CDR3 length: 15 residues. CDR3 residues: CASSVEVTSTGELFF. The CDR3 DNA reads as TGTGCCAGCAGCGTAGAAGTGACAAGCACCGGGGAGCTGTTTTTT.

The rearrangement links TRBV5-1 to TRBJ2-1, with D possibly matching TRBD1 (5 bases). Germline CDR1 and CDR2: SGHRS and YFSETQ. V was shortened by 1 base and J by 0 bases, with 8 bases between the two germline ends. The CDR3 has 15 amino acids. CDR3 in amino acids: CASSLQGGSYNEQFF. CDR3 coding DNA: TGCGCCAGCAGCTTGCAGGGCGGCTCCTACAATGAGCAGTTCTTC. The full variable domain, in which reference TRBV5-1 and TRBJ2-1 provide the parts outside the CDR3, is KAGVTQTPRYLIKTRGQQVTLSCSPISGHRSVSWYQQTPGQGLQFLFEYFSETQRNKGNFPGRFSGRQFSNSRSEMNVSTLELGDSALYLCASSLQGGSYNEQFFGPGTRLTVL.